This paragraph reports one T cell receptor beta chain. The entry originates in a study of shared clonotypes between healthy human individuals. Study in general: The plates for each donor numbered three CD4 naive, three CD4 memory, two CD8 naive and one CD8 memory.

The V end lost 5 bases, the J end lost 4 bases, and 15 bases lay between the germline ends. Germline CDR1 SGHTA, CDR2 FQGNSA. The CDR3 is 14 residues long. Terminally differentiated effector memory CD45RA+ cells were excluded by CCR7 positive selection of CD45RO-negative cells. The sorted-subset replicate PCRs were given about 200 ng DNA, which is around 29,000 T cell genomes. Profiled with immunoSEQ multiplex PCR; TCRdb holds only in-frame clones, not every one. The sample includes some 2.1 million clones, 90% to 95% of them seen just once. The J gene is TRBJ2-7, the V gene TRBV7-2; no definite D call. Sequences were obtained from naive CD8+ T cells from PBMCs. The TCR originated in a young man in good health. Some clones in this sample may be carry-over from other donors' samples. The CDR3 DNA follows: TGTGCCAGCAGCCTCACCGGGTCGAAATACGAGCAGTACTTC. Its protein is CASSLTGSKYEQYF. Full variable domain (missing parts from reference TRBV7-2 and TRBJ2-7): GAGVSQSPSNKVTEKGKDVELRCDPISGHTALYWYRQSLGQGLEFLIYFQGNSAPDKSGLPSDRFSAERTGGSVSTLTIQRTQQEDSAVYLCASSLTGSKYEQYFGPGTRLTVT.